The present T cell receptor (beta chain) was sequenced within a study of OX40 agonist ivuxolimab in advanced cancers. Study context: The patients' treatment was ivuxolimab, an agonistic anti-OX40 (CD134) antibody. Study outcomes and limitations: Certain nonresponders additionally had low normalized T-cell clonal expansion. Clonal expansion was among the lowest in partial responders at 0.1-3.0 mg/kg, especially CD8+. Within 6 weeks, CD4+ and CD8+ blood T cells expanded clonally at 0.1 to 3.0 mg/kg.

The protocol was immunoSEQ multiplex PCR, while the TCRdb copy is restricted to in-frame clones and leaves out a portion. The sample contains tens of thousands of clones, approximately 88% of which appear only once. This clone has more than one count but fewer than ten. Its specificity is unknown. This CDR3 is 12 amino acids long. Trimming took 6 bases from V and 4 from J, leaving 7 bases between them. Germline assignment: CDR1 MNHNS and CDR2 SASEGT. The receptor comes from an adult with an advanced solid tumor such as melanoma, head and neck, liver or kidney cancer. This rearrangement joins TRBV6-1 to TRBJ1-5; D possibly corresponds to TRBD1 (5 bases). The input for sequencing was CD4+ or CD8+ T cells sorted from blood, taken in a trial of the OX40 agonist ivuxolimab. The DNA for the CDR3 is TGTGCCAGCAGGGGGCCTAATCAGCCCCAGCATTTT. As protein: CASRGPNQPQHF.